A single sample gave rise to the 8 T cell receptor beta chains below, sequenced in a study of T-cell memory formation after mild COVID-19 (dated by TCRdb to the early 2020s). Libraries were made using 5' RACE. This sample was sequenced with an Illumina NovaSeq 6000. TCRdb cleaned the public reads at Q25 with fastp, built clones with MiXCR and kept in-frame beta chains. Every entry covers one CDR3 protein and lists the most common genes and DNA from its rows. The sample contains 470,000 or so distinct CDR3 sequences, 15% to 20% of them found a single time. The top ten clonotypes cover approximately 13% of the sample. The specimen sequenced was PBMCs or a T cell subset sorted from them (not recorded which). The receptors come from an adult woman who had mild COVID-19 (a few samples of this study predate the infection). The sample titles of this study are shuffled in the database, so cell type and time point are left out; the donor was told from shared clones.

The rearrangement uses TRBV18 and TRBJ1-1, with 7 nucleotides matching TRBD1. The V gene's germline CDR1 is KGHSH and CDR2 LQKENI. The J segment lost 3 bases and the V segment lost 4 bases, leaving 5 bases of the junction unmatched. CDR3 length: 14 amino acids. This CDR3 is CASSLIQGDTEAFF. The CDR3 bases are TGTGCCAGCTCACTAATCCAGGGGGACACTGAAGCTTTCTTT.

This clonotype has just a few counts. The genes are TRBV5-1 and TRBJ1-4; 11 positions agree with TRBD1. The CDR3 has 14 residues. CDR1 and CDR2 from the germline V gene are SGHRS and YFSETQ. V trimming: 4 bases; J trimming: 8 bases; junction bases outside the gene matches: 4. CDR3: CASSGGQGDEKLFF. CDR3 in DNA: TGCGCCAGCAGCGGGGGACAGGGGGACGAAAAACTGTTTTTT. Together with reference TRBV5-1 and TRBJ1-4, the CDR3 gives the full variable domain: KAGVTQTPRYLIKTRGQQVTLSCSPISGHRSVSWYQQTPGQGLQFLFEYFSETQRNKGNFPGRFSGRQFSNSRSEMNVSTLELGDSALYLCASSGGQGDEKLFFGSGTQLSVL.

This clonotype appeared a few times. The chain combines TRBV3-1 with TRBJ2-1, with D perhaps matching TRBD1 (6 bases). The CDR3 spans 15 residues. Germline values: CDR1 LGHDT, CDR2 YNNKEL (reference sequence). The V end lost 5 bases, the J end lost 3 bases, and 14 bases lay between the germline ends. CDR3 residues: CASSYSGQGYNEQFF. CDR3 sequence (DNA): TGTGCCAGCAGCTACTCGGGACAAGGCTACAATGAGCAGTTCTTC.

This clonotype was picked up a small number of times. This rearrangement joins TRBV27 to TRBJ2-5, with D perhaps TRBD1 (5 bases). Trimming left V 7 bases short and J 1 base short, with 10 bases between. There are 13 residues in the CDR3. Germline V lookup: CDR1 MNHEY, CDR2 SMNVEV (reference sequence). CDR3 sequence: CASKRQSQETQYF. The CDR3 bases are TGTGCCAGCAAGCGACAGTCCCAAGAGACCCAGTACTTC.

In its sample, this clonotype is medium-sized. The rearrangement uses TRBV5-5 and TRBJ1-1; possibly TRBD1 for D (5 bases). V lost 3 bases, J lost 5 bases, and 8 bases lay in between. Germline CDR1 is SGHKS and CDR2 is YYEKEE (reference sequence). The CDR3 is 12 residues long. DNA of the CDR3: TGTGCCAGCAGCTCGCAGGGTACTGAAGCTTTCTTT. It codes for CASSSQGTEAFF.

This clonotype has just a few counts. V gene TRBV7-6 combines with J gene TRBJ2-2, with 7 bases matching TRBD2. There are 15 residues in the CDR3. V dropped 3 bases and J dropped 4; count of bases not matched to a gene: 5. Germline CDR1 and CDR2: SGHVS and FNYEAQ. The CDR3 bases are TGTGCCAGCAGCTTGCAGGGAGGGAGCACCGGGGAGCTGTTTTTT. Its translation is CASSLQGGSTGELFF.

The rearrangement links TRBV11-2 to TRBJ2-5; TRBD1 aligns across 8 bases. The germline V gene encodes CDR1 SGHAT and CDR2 FQNNGV. With V trimmed by 4 bases and J by 6 bases, 4 bases remained unmatched. CDR3 length: 13 amino acids. The CDR3 region has the DNA TGTGCCAGCAGCTCAGGGGGCGCGAAGACCCAGTACTTC. It encodes CASSSGGAKTQYF.

A few counts support this clonotype. The V and J genes are TRBV10-3 and TRBJ2-3; a possible D gene is TRBD1 (6 bases). V lost 10 bases, J lost 1 base, and 12 bases lay in between. Germline V gives CDR1 ENHRY, CDR2 SYGVKD. The CDR3 loop spans 13 amino acids. The CDR3 sequence: CASRGPGTDTQYF. The CDR3 nucleotides read TGTGCCAGCAGGGGACCGGGCACAGATACGCAGTATTTT.